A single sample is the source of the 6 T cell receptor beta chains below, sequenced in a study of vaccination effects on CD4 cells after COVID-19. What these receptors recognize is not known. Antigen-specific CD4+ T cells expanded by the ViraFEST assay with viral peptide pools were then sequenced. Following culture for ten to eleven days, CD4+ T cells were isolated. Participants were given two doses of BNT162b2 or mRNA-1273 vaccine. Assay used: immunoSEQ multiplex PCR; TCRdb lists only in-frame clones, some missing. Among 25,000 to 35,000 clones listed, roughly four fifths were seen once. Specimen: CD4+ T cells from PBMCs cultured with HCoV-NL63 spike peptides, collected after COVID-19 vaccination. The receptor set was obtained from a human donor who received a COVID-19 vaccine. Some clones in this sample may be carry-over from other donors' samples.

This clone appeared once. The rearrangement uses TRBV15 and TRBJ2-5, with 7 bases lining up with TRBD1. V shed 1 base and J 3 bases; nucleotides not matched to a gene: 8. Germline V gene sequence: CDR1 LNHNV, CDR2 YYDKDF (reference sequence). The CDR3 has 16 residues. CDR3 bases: TGTGCCACCAGCAGAGCGAGGACAGGCAGTAAAGAGACCCAGTACTTC. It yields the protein CATSRARTGSKETQYF.

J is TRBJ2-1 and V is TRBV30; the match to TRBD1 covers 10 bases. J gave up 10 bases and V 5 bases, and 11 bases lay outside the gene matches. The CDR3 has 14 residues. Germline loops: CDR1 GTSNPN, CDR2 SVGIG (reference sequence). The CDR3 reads CAWFHRDRGREQFF. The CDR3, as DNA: TGTGCCTGGTTTCACCGGGACAGGGGACGGGAGCAGTTCTTC.

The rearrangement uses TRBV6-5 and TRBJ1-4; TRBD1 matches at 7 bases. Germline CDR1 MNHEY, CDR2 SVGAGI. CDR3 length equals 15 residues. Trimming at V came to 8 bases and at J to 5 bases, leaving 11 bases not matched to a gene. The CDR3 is CASCSSTGLNEKLFF. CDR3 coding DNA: TGTGCCAGCTGCTCATCGACAGGGTTAAATGAAAAACTGTTTTTT.

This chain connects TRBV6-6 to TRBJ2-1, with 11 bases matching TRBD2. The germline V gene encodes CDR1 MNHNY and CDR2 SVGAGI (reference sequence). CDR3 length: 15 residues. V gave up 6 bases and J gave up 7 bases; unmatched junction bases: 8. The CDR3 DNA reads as TGTGCCAGCAGCCGCGGGACTAGCGGCAATAATGAGCAGTTCTTC. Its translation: CASSRGTSGNNEQFF.

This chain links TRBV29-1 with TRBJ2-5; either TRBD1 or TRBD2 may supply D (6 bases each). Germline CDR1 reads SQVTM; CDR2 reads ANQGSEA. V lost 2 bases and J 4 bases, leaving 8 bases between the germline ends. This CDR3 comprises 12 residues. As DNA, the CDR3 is TGCAGCGTTGAATCGGGGGCAGAGACCCAGTACTTC. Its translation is CSVESGAETQYF.

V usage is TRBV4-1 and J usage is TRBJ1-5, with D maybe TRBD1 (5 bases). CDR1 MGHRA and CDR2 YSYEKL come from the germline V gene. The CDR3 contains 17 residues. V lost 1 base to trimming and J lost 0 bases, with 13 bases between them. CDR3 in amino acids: CASSQAPRGSSNQPQHF. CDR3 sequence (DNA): TGCGCCAGCAGCCAAGCGCCCCGGGGGAGTAGCAATCAGCCCCAGCATTTT.